This T cell receptor (beta chain) was sequenced for a study of glioma-infiltrating T cells. About the study: WHO grade II oligodendrogliomas or astrocytomas, plus non-recurrent WHO grade IV glioblastomas, were sampled.

The germline CDR1 and CDR2 sequences are LGHDT and YNNKEL (reference sequence). The CDR3 is 11 amino acids. The iRepertoire nested amplicon-rescue multiplex PCR amplified TCR alpha and beta CDR3s from RNA. MiXCR, run by TCRdb on the multiplex PCR reads, gives a single entry per CDR3 protein. The sample shows 300,000 to 400,000 distinct CDR3 sequences, 41% of them seen only once. This clonotype appeared a few times. An end of the junction differs from the germline gene, which may be a read error. This chain uses TRBV3-1 with TRBJ2-1; weak D call: TRBD2 (6 bases). The sequence came from a human donor with low-grade glioma or glioblastoma, undergoing nonglioma brain surgery, or in good health (not recorded which). What was sequenced was glioma tissue, nonneoplastic brain tissue, or PBMCs (not recorded which). CDR3 nucleotides: TGTGCCAGCAGCCAATTAGCGGAGCTCCTCTTC. Translation: CASSQLAELLF.